Reported below is one T cell receptor (beta chain). What this receptor recognizes is not known. It has no much larger one-base neighbor in the sample; base qualities were not kept. Per the publication, the time point label means: baseline before first vaccination. Vaccinee samples came from UK trials COV001 and COV002, including a single-blind randomized controlled phase 2/3 trial of AZD1222 (ChAdOx1 nCoV-19) in healthy adults. For TCRbeta chain sequencing, PBMC samples from trial participants were taken at day 0 and at day 28 after the second dose. The record originates from a study of T cell responses to AZD1222 COVID-19 vaccine (TCRdb year 2021). Study-level background: Because spike-specific TCR depth and breadth did not differ between the two schedules, AZD1222 recipients who got a second dose at roughly 4 weeks were pooled with those who got a second dose at roughly 12 weeks. Trial participants were enrolled by age into subgroups of 18-55, 56-69 and 70-plus years, and roughly 160, 29 and 62 TCR-sequenced participants, respectively, were included in these subgroups. A total of just over 230 trial participants underwent TCR sequencing, of whom 200 to 220 had received two doses of AZD1222 and roughly 26 had received two doses of the MenACWY control vaccine.

What the work shows at the level of the full study, not this receptor alone: Spike-specific TCR breadth and depth rose significantly after two AZD1222 doses compared with day 0 and with MenACWY recipients. Reportedly, almost half of the unique spike-specific TCRs recognized epitopes lying outside the regions that are mutated in the B.1.351 and B.1.1.7 variants. Because no samples from the day 14 peak response were available, repertoires could be characterized only after the peak T cell response. Most participants were white British and females outnumbered males, and the authors suggested that clonal diversity may have been underestimated. Only five to seven AZD1222 recipients were SARS-CoV-2 seropositive at baseline, limiting conclusions about previously exposed vaccinees. The 56-69-year group was small, and its depth increase did not reach significance, likely because of low power. Vaccine-associated CD4 TCRs spanned the whole spike protein, with dominant responses in regions 160-218 and 743-854.

The CDR3 regions of human TCRbeta chains were subjected to immunosequencing. The published analysis was carried out like this. TCRs in the repertoires were compared against a reference library of SARS-CoV-2-specific TCRs that had been generated with the MIRA antigen-specificity platform. Breadth was defined as the fraction of unique TCRs that were SARS-CoV-2-associated. Depth was defined as the fraction of total T cells that were SARS-CoV-2-associated. Using the MIRA data, every spike-specific TCR was mapped to the spike region that the TCR reacted to and assigned to either a CD4 or a CD8 class. Log10-transformed breadth and depth values were compared by one-way ANOVA with Sidak's multiple comparisons tests. TCRdb obtained this table from immuneACCESS and retained in-frame rearrangements with V and J assigned. These tables miss some clones; where compared with another copy, unresolved V genes account for less than half of the shortfall, and the remainder is unexplained. From that table come the V and J calls and clone size; the DNA was used to work out D and trimming. Here the sample has roughly 150,000 clones; roughly nine tenths occur a single time. The ten biggest clones cover less than 2.5% of the sample.

The sequenced sample was peripheral blood, obtained on day 0 of AZD1222 vaccination. This receptor was obtained from an adult in good health.

Here the CDR3 is given as CASSPPAGPDTQYF. Read as DNA, the sequence is TGTGCCAGCAGTCCGCCGGCGGGGCCAGATACGCAGTATTTT. In this chain, TRBV27 is recombined with TRBJ2-3, and perhaps TRBD2 as D gene, on 6 matching bases. In the germline V gene (reference sequence), CDR1 corresponds to MNHEY and CDR2 to SMNVEV. V loses 5 bases, J loses 4 bases, and the germline ends lie 13 bases apart. Counted from cysteine to phenylalanine, this CDR3 has 14 amino acids. This entry keeps only the CDR3 DNA: 42 bases, framed from base 1.